The 4 T cell receptor beta chains listed next were all sequenced from one sample in a study of pediatric ulcerative colitis. The protocol was immunoSEQ multiplex PCR, while the TCRdb copy is restricted to in-frame clones and leaves out a portion. The repertoire has tens of thousands of clones, 77% of them found once; the top ten carry about 5.2%. Sequenced: blood. Receptors were obtained from a boy under 18 with moderate ulcerative colitis.

This chain connects TRBV4-1 to TRBJ2-2; 9 positions agree with TRBD2. Germline V lookup: CDR1 MGHRA, CDR2 YSYEKL. The CDR3 has 17 residues. The J segment lost 1 base and the V segment lost 1 base, leaving 4 bases of the junction unmatched. As DNA, the CDR3 is TGCGCCAGCAGCCAAGTTGGAGCGGGAGGGAACACCGGGGAGCTGTTTTTT. It specifies CASSQVGAGGNTGELFF.

This chain links TRBV27 with TRBJ2-7; 8 bases are a match to TRBD1. CDR1 MNHEY and CDR2 SMNVEV come from the germline V gene (reference sequence). The CDR3 is made up of 17 amino acids. V dropped 2 bases and J dropped 2; count of bases not matched to a gene: 11. CDR3 protein: CASSLKGRQGATYEQYF. CDR3 DNA sequence: TGTGCCAGCAGTTTAAAGGGTAGGCAGGGGGCAACCTACGAGCAGTACTTC.

The V and J genes are TRBV5-6 and TRBJ2-3; 9 nucleotides line up with TRBD1. This CDR3 comprises 14 residues. The germline V gene encodes CDR1 SGHDT and CDR2 YYEEEE. After removal of 2 bases from V and 8 bases from J, the junction contained 6 bases not matched to a gene. For the CDR3, the DNA is TGTGCCAGCAGCTTAGTAGTGACAGGGGGTACGCAGTATTTT. Residues: CASSLVVTGGTQYF.

CDR3 in DNA: TGTGCCAGCAGCCCTCCCCCCTTTGAAAAACTGTTTTTT. This sequence encodes CASSPPPFEKLFF. The rearrangement joins TRBV7-2 to TRBJ1-4, with no clear D. Germline V gene lookup returns CDR1 SGHTA and CDR2 FQGNSA. The CDR3 sequence is 13 residues long. V was trimmed by 5 bases and J by 7 bases, leaving 11 bases between them.